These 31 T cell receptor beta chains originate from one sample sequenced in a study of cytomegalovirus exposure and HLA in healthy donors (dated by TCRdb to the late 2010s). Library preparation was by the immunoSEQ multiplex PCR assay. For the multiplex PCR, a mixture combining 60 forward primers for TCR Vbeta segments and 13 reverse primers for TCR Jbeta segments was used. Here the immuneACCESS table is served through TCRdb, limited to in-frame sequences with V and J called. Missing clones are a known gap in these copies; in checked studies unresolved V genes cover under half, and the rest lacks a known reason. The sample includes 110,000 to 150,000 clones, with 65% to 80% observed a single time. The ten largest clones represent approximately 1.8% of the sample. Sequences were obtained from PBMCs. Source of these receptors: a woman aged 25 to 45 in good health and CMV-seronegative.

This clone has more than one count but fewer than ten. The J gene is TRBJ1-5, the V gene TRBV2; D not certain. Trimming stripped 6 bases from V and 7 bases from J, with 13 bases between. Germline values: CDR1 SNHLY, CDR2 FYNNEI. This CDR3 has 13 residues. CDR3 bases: TGTGCCAGCAGCTCGTCCCTCAGGCAGCCCCAGCATTTT. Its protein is CASSSSLRQPQHF.

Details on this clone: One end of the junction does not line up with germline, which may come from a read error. For the CDR3, the DNA is TGTGCCGGCAGCCCGTTAGGGGGCGGGAACACTGAAGCTTTCTTT. As protein: CAGSPLGGGNTEAFF. This chain links TRBV7-3 with TRBJ1-1, with 7 positions matching TRBD1. The CDR3 has 15 amino acids. Germline lookup yields CDR1 SGHTA and CDR2 FQGTGA.

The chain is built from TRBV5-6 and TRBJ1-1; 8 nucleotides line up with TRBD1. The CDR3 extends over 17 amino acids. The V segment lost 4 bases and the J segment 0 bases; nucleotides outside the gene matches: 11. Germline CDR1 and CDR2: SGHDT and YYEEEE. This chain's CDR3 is CASSPRTGTVLNTEAFF. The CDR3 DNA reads TGTGCCAGCAGCCCGCGGACAGGGACCGTTTTGAACACTGAAGCTTTCTTT.

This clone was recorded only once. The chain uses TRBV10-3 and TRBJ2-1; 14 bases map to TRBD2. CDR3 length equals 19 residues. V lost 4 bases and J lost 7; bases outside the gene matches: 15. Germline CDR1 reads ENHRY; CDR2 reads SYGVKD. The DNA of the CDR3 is TGTGCCATCAGTGGGGGGACTAGCGGGGGCGAGATCGGACTAAATGAGCAGTTCTTC. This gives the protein CAISGGTSGGEIGLNEQFF.

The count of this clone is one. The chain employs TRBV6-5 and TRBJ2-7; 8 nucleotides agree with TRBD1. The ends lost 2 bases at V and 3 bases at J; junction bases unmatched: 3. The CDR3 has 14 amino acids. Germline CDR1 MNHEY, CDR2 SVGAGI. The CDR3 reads CASSYGTGHYEQYV. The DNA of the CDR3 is TGTGCCAGCAGTTACGGGACAGGCCACTACGAGCAGTACGTC.

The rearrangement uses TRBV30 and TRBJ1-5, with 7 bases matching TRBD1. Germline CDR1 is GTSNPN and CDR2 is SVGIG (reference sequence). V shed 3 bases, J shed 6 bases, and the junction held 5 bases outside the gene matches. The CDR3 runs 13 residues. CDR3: CAWRGQGGQPQHF. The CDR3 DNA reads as TGTGCCTGGAGGGGTCAGGGGGGTCAGCCCCAGCATTTT.

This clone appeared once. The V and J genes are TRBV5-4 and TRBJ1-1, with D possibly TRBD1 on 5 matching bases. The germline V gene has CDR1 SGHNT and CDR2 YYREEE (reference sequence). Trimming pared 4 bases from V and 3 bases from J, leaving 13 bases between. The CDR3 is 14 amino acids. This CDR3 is CASSGGVRDTEAFF. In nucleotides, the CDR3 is TGTGCCAGCAGCGGGGGGGTACGGGACACTGAAGCTTTCTTT.

DNA for the CDR3: TGTGCCAGTACCAGGGGTGCCGGGGAGCTGTTTTTT. Protein product: CASTRGAGELFF. The V call is TRBV19, the J call TRBJ2-2; D might be TRBD1 (6 bases). Trimming left V 7 bases short and J 6 bases short, with 9 bases between. CDR1 is LNHDA and CDR2 is SQIVND in the germline V gene (reference sequence). The CDR3 contains 12 residues.

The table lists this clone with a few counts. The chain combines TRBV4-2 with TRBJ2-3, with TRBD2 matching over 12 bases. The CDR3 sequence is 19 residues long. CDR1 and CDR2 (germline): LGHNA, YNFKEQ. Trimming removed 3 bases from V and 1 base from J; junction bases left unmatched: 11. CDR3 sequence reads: CASSHKPSGGAGRTDTQYF. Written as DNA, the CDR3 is TGTGCCAGCAGCCATAAACCTAGCGGGGGGGCAGGTCGCACAGATACGCAGTATTTT.

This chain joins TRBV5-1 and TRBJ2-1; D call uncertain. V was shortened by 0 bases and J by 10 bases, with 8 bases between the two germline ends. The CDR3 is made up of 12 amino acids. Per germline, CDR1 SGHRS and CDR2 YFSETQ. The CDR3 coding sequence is TGCGCCAGCAGCTTGGTGGCCGTGGAGCAGTTCTTC. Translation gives CASSLVAVEQFF.

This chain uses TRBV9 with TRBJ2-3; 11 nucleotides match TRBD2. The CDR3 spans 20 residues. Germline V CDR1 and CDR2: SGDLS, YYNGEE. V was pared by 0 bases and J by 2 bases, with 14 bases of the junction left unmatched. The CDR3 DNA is TGTGCCAGCAGCGTAGGGGTAGCGGGAGGGATGAGGCGATACACAGATACGCAGTATTTT. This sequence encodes CASSVGVAGGMRRYTDTQYF.

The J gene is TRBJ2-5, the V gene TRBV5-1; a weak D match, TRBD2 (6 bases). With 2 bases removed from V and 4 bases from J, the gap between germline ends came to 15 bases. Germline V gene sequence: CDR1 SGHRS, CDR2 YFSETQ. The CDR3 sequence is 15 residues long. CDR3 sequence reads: CASSLISAEGETQYF. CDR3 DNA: TGCGCCAGCAGCTTAATCAGTGCGGAGGGAGAGACCCAGTACTTC.

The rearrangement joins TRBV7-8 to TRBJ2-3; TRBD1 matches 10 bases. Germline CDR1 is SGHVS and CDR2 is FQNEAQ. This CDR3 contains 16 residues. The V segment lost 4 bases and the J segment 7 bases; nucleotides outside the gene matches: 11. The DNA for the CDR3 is TGTGCCAGCAGCTCACTACCGGGACAGGGGATAAATACGCAGTATTTT. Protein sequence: CASSSLPGQGINTQYF.

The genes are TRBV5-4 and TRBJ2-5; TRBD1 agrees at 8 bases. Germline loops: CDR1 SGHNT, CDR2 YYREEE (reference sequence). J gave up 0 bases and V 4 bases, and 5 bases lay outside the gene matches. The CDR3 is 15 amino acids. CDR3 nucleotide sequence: TGTGCCAGCAGCCTCCCGACAGGGGACCAAGAGACCCAGTACTTC. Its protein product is CASSLPTGDQETQYF.

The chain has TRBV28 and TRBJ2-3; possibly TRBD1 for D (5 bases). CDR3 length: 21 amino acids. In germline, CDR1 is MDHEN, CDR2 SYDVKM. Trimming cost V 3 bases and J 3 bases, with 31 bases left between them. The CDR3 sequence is CASSFFPRAGIGPGKTDTQYF. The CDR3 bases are TGTGCCAGCAGTTTTTTTCCCAGGGCAGGGATAGGGCCCGGTAAAACAGATACGCAGTATTTT.

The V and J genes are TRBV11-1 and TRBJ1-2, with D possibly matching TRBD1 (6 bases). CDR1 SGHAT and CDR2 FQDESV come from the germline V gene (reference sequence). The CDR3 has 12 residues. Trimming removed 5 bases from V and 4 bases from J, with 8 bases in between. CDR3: CASSQGIYGYTF. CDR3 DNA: TGTGCCAGCAGCCAGGGGATCTATGGCTACACCTTC.

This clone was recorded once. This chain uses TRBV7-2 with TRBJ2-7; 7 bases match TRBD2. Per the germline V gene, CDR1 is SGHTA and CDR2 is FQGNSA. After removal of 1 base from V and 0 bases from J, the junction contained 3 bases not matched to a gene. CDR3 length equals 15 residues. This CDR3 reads CASSLEAGNSYEQYF. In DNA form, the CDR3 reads TGTGCCAGCAGCTTAGAAGCGGGAAACTCCTACGAGCAGTACTTC.

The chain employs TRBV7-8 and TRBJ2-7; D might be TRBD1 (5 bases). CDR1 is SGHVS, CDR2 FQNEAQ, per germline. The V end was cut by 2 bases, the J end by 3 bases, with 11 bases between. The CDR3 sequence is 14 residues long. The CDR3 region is CASSLQGLGYEQYF. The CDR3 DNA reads TGTGCCAGCAGCTTACAGGGTCTGGGCTACGAGCAGTACTTC.

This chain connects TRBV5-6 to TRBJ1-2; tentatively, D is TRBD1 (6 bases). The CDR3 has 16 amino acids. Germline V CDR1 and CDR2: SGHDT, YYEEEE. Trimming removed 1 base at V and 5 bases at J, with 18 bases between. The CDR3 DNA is TGTGCCAGCAGCTTGTCATGGCGGGGGGCAGGGTATGGCTACACCTTC. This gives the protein CASSLSWRGAGYGYTF.

The CDR3 spells CASSLQRGEQFF. DNA of the CDR3: TGTGCCAGCAGTCTACAGCGGGGCGAGCAGTTCTTC. V usage is TRBV7-2 and J usage is TRBJ2-1; 7 nucleotides agree with TRBD2. Germline V gives CDR1 SGHTA, CDR2 FQGNSA. The CDR3 length is 12 residues. Germline trimming cut 6 bases from V and 10 bases from J; bases unmatched to any gene: 6.

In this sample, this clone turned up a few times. The CDR3 nucleotides read TGCGCCAGCAGCTTGGCCACGGTGAGCACAGATACGCAGTATTTT. Amino acids: CASSLATVSTDTQYF. The chain joins TRBV5-1 to TRBJ2-3; D not resolved. The CDR3 runs to 15 residues. V was trimmed by 0 bases and J by 0 bases, leaving 8 bases between them. Germline V gives CDR1 SGHRS, CDR2 YFSETQ.

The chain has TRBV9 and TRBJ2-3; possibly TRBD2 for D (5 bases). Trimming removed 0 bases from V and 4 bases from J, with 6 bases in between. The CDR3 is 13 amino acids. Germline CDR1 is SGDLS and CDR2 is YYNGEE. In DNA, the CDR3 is TGTGCCAGCAGCGTAGTACTAGCAGATACGCAGTATTTT. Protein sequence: CASSVVLADTQYF. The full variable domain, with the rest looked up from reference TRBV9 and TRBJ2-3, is DSGVTQTPKHLITATGQRVTLRCSPRSGDLSVYWYQQSLDQGLQFLIQYYNGEERAKGNILERFSAQQFPDLHSELNLSSLELGDSALYFCASSVVLADTQYFGPGTRLTVL.

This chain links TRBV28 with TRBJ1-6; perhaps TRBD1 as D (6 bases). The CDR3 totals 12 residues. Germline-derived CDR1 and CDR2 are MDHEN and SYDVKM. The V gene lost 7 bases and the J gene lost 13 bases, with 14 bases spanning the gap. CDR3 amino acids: CASTNPRGPLHF. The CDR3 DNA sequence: TGTGCCAGCACTAACCCCAGGGGTCCCCTCCACTTT.

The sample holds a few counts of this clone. CDR3 region: CASSWGQGWSYEQYV. The CDR3 DNA sequence: TGTGCCAGCAGCTGGGGACAGGGATGGTCCTACGAGCAGTACGTC. The V and J genes are TRBV7-8 and TRBJ2-7, with TRBD1 matching over 9 bases. The germline gives CDR1 SGHVS, CDR2 FQNEAQ. The J segment lost 1 base and the V segment lost 4 bases, leaving 5 bases of the junction unmatched. The CDR3 sequence is 15 residues long.

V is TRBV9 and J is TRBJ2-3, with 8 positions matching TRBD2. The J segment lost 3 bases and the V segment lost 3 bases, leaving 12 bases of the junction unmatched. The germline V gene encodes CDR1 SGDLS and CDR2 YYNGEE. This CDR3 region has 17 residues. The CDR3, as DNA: TGTGCCAGCAGCGCCATCAGCGGGAGCAGTAGGACAGATACGCAGTATTTT. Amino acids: CASSAISGSSRTDTQYF. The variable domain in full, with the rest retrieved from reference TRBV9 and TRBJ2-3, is DSGVTQTPKHLITATGQRVTLRCSPRSGDLSVYWYQQSLDQGLQFLIQYYNGEERAKGNILERFSAQQFPDLHSELNLSSLELGDSALYFCASSAISGSSRTDTQYFGPGTRLTVL.

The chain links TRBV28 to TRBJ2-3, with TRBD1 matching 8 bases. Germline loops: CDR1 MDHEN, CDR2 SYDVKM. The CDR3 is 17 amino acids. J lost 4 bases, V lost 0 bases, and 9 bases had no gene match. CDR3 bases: TGTGCCAGCAGTTTATGGGGGTTGGACAGGGTGTCAGATACGCAGTATTTT. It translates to CASSLWGLDRVSDTQYF. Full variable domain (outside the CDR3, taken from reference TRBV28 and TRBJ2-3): DVKVTQSSRYLVKRTGEKVFLECVQDMDHENMFWYRQDPGLGLRLIYFSYDVKMKEKGDIPEGYSVSREKKERFSLILESASTNQTSMYLCASSLWGLDRVSDTQYFGPGTRLTVL.

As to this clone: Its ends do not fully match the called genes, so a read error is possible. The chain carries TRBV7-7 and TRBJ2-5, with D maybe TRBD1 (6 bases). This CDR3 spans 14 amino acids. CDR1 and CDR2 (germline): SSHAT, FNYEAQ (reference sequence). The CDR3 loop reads CASSTTRGGETQYF. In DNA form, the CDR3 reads TGTGCTAGCAGCACCACCCGAGGGGGAGAGACCCAGTACTTC.

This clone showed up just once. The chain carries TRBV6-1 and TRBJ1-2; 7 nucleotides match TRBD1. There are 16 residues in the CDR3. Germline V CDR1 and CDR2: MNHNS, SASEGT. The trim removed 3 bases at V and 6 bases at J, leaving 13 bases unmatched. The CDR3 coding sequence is TGTGCCAGCAGTGAGAGTGCGGTCGGGACAGACAATGGCTACACCTTC. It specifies CASSESAVGTDNGYTF.

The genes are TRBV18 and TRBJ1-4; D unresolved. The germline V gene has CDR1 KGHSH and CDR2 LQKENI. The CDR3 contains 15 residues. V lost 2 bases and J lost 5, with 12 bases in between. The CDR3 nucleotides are TGTGCCAGCTCACCAATGGCTGCCGGGAATGAAAAACTGTTTTTT. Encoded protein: CASSPMAAGNEKLFF.

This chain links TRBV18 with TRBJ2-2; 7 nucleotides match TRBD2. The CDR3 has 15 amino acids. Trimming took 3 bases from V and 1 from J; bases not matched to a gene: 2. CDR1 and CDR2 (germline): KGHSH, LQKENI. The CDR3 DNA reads TGTGCCAGCTCACCTCTAGCGGTGAACACCGGGGAGCTGTTTTTT. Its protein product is CASSPLAVNTGELFF.

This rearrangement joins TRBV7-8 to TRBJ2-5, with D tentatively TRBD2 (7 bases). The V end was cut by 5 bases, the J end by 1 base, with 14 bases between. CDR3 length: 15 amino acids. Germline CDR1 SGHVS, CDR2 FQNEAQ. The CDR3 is CASSTGRGGQETQYF. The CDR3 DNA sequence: TGTGCCAGCAGCACAGGGAGGGGGGGCCAAGAGACCCAGTACTTC.